A selection of T cell receptor beta chains follows, all from one sample in a study of vaccination effects on CD4 cells after COVID-19. Profiling relied on immunoSEQ multiplex PCR, and the TCRdb table lists in-frame clones only, not all of them. Here the sample spans about 81,000 clones, around 74% being singletons. The antigens these receptors bind are not known. Sequences were derived from CD4+ T cells from PBMCs cultured with HCoV-OC43 spike peptides, sampled after COVID-19 vaccination. All receptors come from a human donor who received a COVID-19 vaccine. Each CDR3 is given with its conserved first and last residue. A D gene is named only where the DNA matches it firmly. The size entry is marked missing in some rows and otherwise reads once, few, many or a size class.

d_gene	len	j_gene	v_gene	abundance	CDR3aa	CDR3nt
TRBD1	16	TRBJ2-1	TRBV6-2/TRBV6-3	NA	CASSRAGQGHYNEQFF	TGTGCCAGCAGTAGGGCCGGACAGGGGCATTACAATGAGCAGTTCTTC
TRBD2	14	TRBJ2-3	TRBV9	NA	CASSVSGRTDTQYF	TGTGCCAGCAGCGTTAGCGGGAGGACAGATACGCAGTATTTT
NA	13	TRBJ1-2	TRBV19	NA	CASSIDGKAGYTF	TGTGCCAGTAGTATCGACGGGAAGGCTGGCTACACCTTC
NA	16	TRBJ1-1	TRBV5-1	NA	CASSLGSGLANTEAFF	TGCGCCAGCAGCTTGGGCTCAGGGTTGGCGAACACTGAAGCTTTCTTT
NA	14	TRBJ1-6	TRBV19	NA	CASTLGGVRAPLHF	TGTGCCAGTACTTTGGGGGGGGTCCGGGCACCCCTCCACTTT
TRBD1	13	TRBJ1-4	TRBV28	NA	CASRTGPNEKLFF	TGTGCCAGCAGGACAGGGCCTAATGAAAAACTGTTTTTT
NA	15	TRBJ2-6	TRBV5-1	once	CASSPSSSGANVLTF	TGCGCCAGCAGCCCTAGCAGCTCCGGGGCCAACGTCCTGACTTTC
NA	15	TRBJ2-4	TRBV7-9	NA	CASSLVLGAKNIQYF	TGTGCCAGCAGCTTAGTTTTGGGGGCCAAAAACATTCAGTACTTC
NA	15	TRBJ1-6	TRBV9	few	CASSVFFDSGSPLHF	TGTGCCAGCAGCGTATTTTTTGACTCGGGTTCACCCCTCCACTTT
TRBD1	13	TRBJ1-2	TRBV28	NA	CASFEGQGYGYTF	TGTGCCAGCTTTGAGGGACAGGGCTATGGCTACACCTTC
NA	14	TRBJ2-2	TRBV24-1	NA	CAIAGTPNTGELFF	TGTGCCATCGCCGGGACACCTAACACCGGGGAGCTGTTTTTT
TRBD2	16	TRBJ2-5	TRBV7-3	NA	CASSPGLAGGQETQYF	TGTGCCAGCAGCCCTGGACTAGCGGGGGGGCAAGAGACCCAGTACTTC
NA	15	TRBJ1-5	TRBV19	NA	CASSIGGRSNQPQHF	TGTGCCAGTAGTATCGGTGGGAGGAGCAATCAGCCCCAGCATTTT
TRBD1	13	TRBJ2-5	TRBV7-2	NA	CASSFGQGETQYF	TGTGCCAGCAGCTTCGGACAGGGAGAGACCCAGTACTTC
NA	16	TRBJ2-4	TRBV5-1	once	CASSLSGGLAKNIQYF	TGCGCCAGCAGCTTATCGGGCGGCTTAGCCAAAAACATTCAGTACTTC
TRBD1	13	TRBJ2-1	TRBV12-3/TRBV12-4	few	CASSKTGGNEQFF	TGTGCCAGCAGTAAGACAGGGGGGAATGAGCAGTTCTTC
NA	15	TRBJ2-5	TRBV4-1	NA	CASSQVSQAQKTQYF	TGCGCCAGCAGCCAAGTATCGCAGGCCCAAAAGACCCAGTACTTC
TRBD1	17	TRBJ2-3	TRBV18	NA	CASSPIRTGGGTDTQYF	TGTGCCAGCTCACCGATAAGGACAGGGGGTGGCACAGATACGCAGTATTTT
NA	14	TRBJ2-3	TRBV7-8	NA	CASSSTLRLDTQYF	TGTGCCAGCAGCTCTACCTTGAGGTTGGATACGCAGTATTTT
NA	15	TRBJ1-1	TRBV28	NA	CASSSRPTRRAKAFF	TGTGCCAGCAGTTCGCGCCCTACAAGACGTGCAAAGGCTTTCTTT
NA	13	TRBJ2-3	TRBV12-5	few	CASGPRLTDTQYF	TGTGCTAGTGGCCCGAGGCTCACAGATACGCAGTATTTT
NA	16	TRBJ1-5	TRBV18	NA	CASSRGERNSNQPQHF	TGTGCCAGCTCACGGGGAGAGAGAAATAGCAATCAGCCCCAGCATTTT
NA	11	TRBJ1-1	TRBV7-9	few	CASSRWTEAFF	TGTGCCAGCAGCCGTTGGACTGAAGCTTTCTTT
TRBD2	16	TRBJ2-2	TRBV6-1	few	CASSGYSGGGTGELFF	TGTGCCAGCAGTGGTTATAGCGGGGGCGGAACCGGGGAGCTGTTTTTT
NA	14	TRBJ1-2	TRBV4-3	NA	CASSQLLTTGGYTF	TGCGCCAGCAGCCAACTACTTACAACAGGTGGTTACACCTTC
NA	15	TRBJ2-3	TRBV5-8	NA	CASSGRMGAVDTQYF	TGTGCCAGCAGCGGAAGAATGGGGGCTGTAGATACGCAGTATTTT
NA	14	TRBJ2-3	TRBV5-1	once	CASSLEGSTDTQYF	TGCGCCAGCAGCTTGGAGGGTAGCACAGATACGCAGTATTTT
NA	14	TRBJ1-1	TRBV7-8	NA	CASSLVGPNTEAFF	TGTGCCAGCAGCCTAGTAGGTCCCAACACTGAAGCTTTCTTT
NA	13	TRBJ2-5	TRBV4-1	NA	CASSQLITETQYF	TGCGCCAGCAGCCAACTGATTACGGAGACCCAGTACTTC
NA	15	TRBJ1-1	TRBV5-4	NA	CASSLEGVSFTEAFF	TGTGCCAGCAGCTTGGAGGGGGTGTCCTTCACTGAAGCTTTCTTT
NA	16	TRBJ2-3	TRBV9	NA	CASSVEVGSLTDTQYF	TGTGCCAGCAGCGTAGAGGTAGGGTCCCTCACAGATACGCAGTATTTT
TRBD1	14	TRBJ2-1	TRBV29-1	NA	CSGGGQGRYNEQFF	TGCAGCGGTGGGGGACAGGGTCGGTACAATGAGCAGTTCTTC
NA	15	TRBJ1-4	TRBV27	once	CASSLEAANNEKLFF	TGTGCCAGCAGTTTAGAGGCGGCAAATAATGAAAAACTGTTTTTT
NA	12	TRBJ1-2	TRBV3-1/TRBV3-2	NA	CASSQTDSGYTF	TGTGCCAGCAGCCAAACCGACAGTGGCTACACCTTC
NA	16	TRBJ2-2	TRBV7-7	NA	CASSPTANDPTGELFF	TGTGCCAGCAGCCCGACAGCCAATGACCCCACCGGGGAGCTGTTTTTT
NA	15	TRBJ2-3	TRBV18	NA	CASSLWSSSTDTQYF	TGTGCCAGCTCACTGTGGTCCTCTAGCACAGATACGCAGTATTTT
NA	15	TRBJ2-1	TRBV9	once	CASSVGSETYNEQFF	TGTGCCAGCAGCGTAGGTAGCGAGACCTACAATGAGCAGTTCTTC
NA	13	TRBJ1-6	TRBV2	NA	CASSRTANSPLHF	TGTGCCAGCAGTCGGACAGCTAATTCACCCCTCCACTTT
NA	13	TRBJ1-4	TRBV14	NA	CASREQGYEKLFF	TGTGCCAGCAGAGAACAGGGATATGAAAAACTGTTTTTT
NA	12	TRBJ1-3	TRBV11-1	NA	CASSSERNTIYF	TGTGCCAGCAGCTCCGAAAGAAACACCATATATTTT
NA	12	TRBJ1-2	TRBV3-1/TRBV3-2	few	CASSQDRYGYTF	TGTGCCAGCAGCCAAGACCGCTATGGCTACACCTTC
TRBD1	15	TRBJ1-4	TRBV28	NA	CASSSRTGVREKLFF	TGTGCCAGCAGTTCCCGGACAGGGGTACGGGAAAAACTGTTTTTT
NA	15	TRBJ2-3	TRBV19	NA	CASSPRGARTDTQYF	TGTGCCAGTAGTCCCCGCGGGGCCCGGACAGATACGCAGTATTTT
NA	15	TRBJ1-2	TRBV18	NA	CASSRGGQLNYGYTF	TGTGCCAGCTCACGGGGGGGACAACTCAACTATGGCTACACCTTC
NA	14	TRBJ1-5	TRBV9	NA	CASSVNGGVGPQHF	TGTGCCAGCAGCGTAAATGGCGGGGTGGGGCCCCAGCATTTT
TRBD1	15	TRBJ2-5	TRBV5-1	NA	CASSLGQGVRETQYF	TGCGCCAGCAGCTTGGGACAGGGTGTTCGAGAGACCCAGTACTTC
TRBD1	16	TRBJ1-3	TRBV9	few	CASSVGTGVTGNTIYF	TGTGCCAGCAGCGTGGGGACAGGGGTTACTGGAAACACCATATATTTT
TRBD2	16	TRBJ2-3	TRBV24-1	NA	CATSESTSGGASKPYF	TGTGCCACCAGTGAGTCAACTAGCGGGGGGGCGTCTAAGCCGTATTTT